The 24 T cell receptor beta chains given below trace back to one sample, sequenced in a study of CD8 T cells in Susac syndrome (dated by TCRdb to about 2019). Receptors were amplified or captured by the immunoSEQ multiplex PCR assay. RNA was extracted using the RNeasy kit, and roughly 0.5 to 1 microgram was reverse transcribed with random hexamers. The raw public data were reprocessed by TCRdb itself: fastp quality trimming at Q25, MiXCR clonotype calling, in-frame beta chains only. Each record represents a unique CDR3 protein, reported with the most common genes and DNA among its rows. For this sample there are approximately 200,000 distinct CDR3 sequences; 90% to 95% appear just once. Of the sample, approximately 0.093% is held by the ten largest clones. The sample consisted of CD4+ T cells from PBMCs. Receptor source: a human donor with multiple sclerosis.

The chain carries TRBV9 and TRBJ2-5; weak D call: TRBD2 (5 bases). V lost 3 bases to trimming and J lost 2 bases, with 8 bases between them. Germline V lookup: CDR1 SGDLS, CDR2 YYNGEE. The CDR3 is 13 residues long. In DNA, the CDR3 is TGTGCCAGCAGCGAGGGAGTACAAGAGACCCAGTACTTC. Translated, it gives CASSEGVQETQYF.

The gene calls are TRBV6-5 and TRBJ2-7; 7 bases are a match to TRBD2. The germline V gene has CDR1 MNHEY and CDR2 SVGAGI. The length of the CDR3 is 15 residues. J was trimmed by 2 bases and V by 6 bases; bases with no gene match: 10. The CDR3 is CASSPIRAGAYEQYF. The DNA of the CDR3 is TGTGCCAGCAGCCCCATACGGGCGGGAGCCTACGAGCAGTACTTC.

The chain combines TRBV9 with TRBJ1-1; D might be TRBD1 (5 bases). V was pared by 1 base and J by 5 bases, with 18 bases between. CDR3 length: 16 amino acids. The germline gives CDR1 SGDLS, CDR2 YYNGEE. Here the CDR3 DNA reads TGTGCCAGCAGCGTATCAGGCAGGCCAGGGTTAACTGAAGCTTTCTTT. Translating gives CASSVSGRPGLTEAFF.

The V call is TRBV20-1, the J call TRBJ2-7; D is possibly TRBD2 (6 bases). Deletions cut 3 bases from V and 3 bases from J, with 12 bases between. The CDR3 length is 13 residues. Germline V gene sequence: CDR1 DFQATT, CDR2 SNEGSKA (reference sequence). The CDR3 loop is CSASRGDRYEQYF. CDR3 nucleotides: TGCAGTGCTAGTCGCGGGGACCGCTACGAGCAGTACTTC.

CDR3 loop: CASSLSRTGAGYTF. CDR3 in DNA: TGTGCCAGCAGCCTTTCCCGGACAGGGGCTGGCTACACCTTC. The V call is TRBV7-8, the J call TRBJ1-2; TRBD1 agrees at 9 bases. The junction had 8 bases not matched to a gene; V was cut back by 5 bases and J by 7 bases. The germline gives CDR1 SGHVS, CDR2 FQNEAQ. CDR3 length: 14 residues.

This sequence joins TRBV7-2 and TRBJ1-2; no clear D gene. The CDR3 length is 13 residues. Trimming left V 6 bases short and J 8 bases short, with 16 bases between. Germline assignment: CDR1 SGHTA and CDR2 FQGNSA. The CDR3 is CASSFRRRKGYTF. For the CDR3, the DNA is TGTGCCAGCAGTTTCCGGAGGAGGAAGGGCTACACCTTC.

The genes are TRBV7-9 and TRBJ1-5, with TRBD1 matching over 8 bases. CDR1 and CDR2 from the germline V gene are SEHNR and FQNEAQ (reference sequence). This CDR3 region has 15 residues. J gave up 6 bases and V 5 bases, and 9 bases lay outside the gene matches. This CDR3 is CASSPGQDRAQPQHF. The CDR3, as DNA: TGTGCCAGCAGCCCCGGCCAGGACAGGGCTCAGCCCCAGCATTTT. The variable domain in full, with the rest retrieved from reference TRBV7-9 and TRBJ1-5, is DTGVSQNPRHKITKRGQNVTFRCDPISEHNRLYWYRQTLGQGPEFLTYFQNEAQLEKSRLLSDRFSAERPKGSFSTLEIQRTEQGDSAMYLCASSPGQDRAQPQHFGDGTRLSIL.

V and J are TRBV9 and TRBJ1-1, with D tentatively TRBD1 (6 bases). Trimming stripped 6 bases from V and 4 bases from J, with 19 bases between. This CDR3 spans 15 amino acids. Germline CDR1 is SGDLS and CDR2 is YYNGEE. The CDR3 protein is CASTLSGTLGTEAFF. CDR3 in DNA: TGTGCCAGCACCCTATCAGGGACACTTGGCACTGAAGCTTTCTTT.

The chain uses TRBV20-1 and TRBJ2-1; 13 positions match TRBD2. This CDR3 contains 12 residues. The J segment lost 12 bases and the V segment lost 6 bases, leaving 5 bases of the junction unmatched. The germline V gene encodes CDR1 DFQATT and CDR2 SNEGSKA (reference sequence). CDR3 bases: TGCAGTGCCCAGGGACTAGCGGGGTTGCAGTTCTTC. The encoded protein is CSAQGLAGLQFF.

The V call is TRBV3-1, the J call TRBJ1-1; D unresolved. The CDR3 loop spans 11 amino acids. The V gene lost 1 base and the J gene lost 14 bases, with 11 bases spanning the gap. Per the germline V gene, CDR1 is LGHDT and CDR2 is YNNKEL (reference sequence). This CDR3 reads CASSQAESEFF. The CDR3 DNA is TGTGCCAGCAGCCAAGCTGAGTCAGAGTTCTTT.

The genes are TRBV29-1 and TRBJ1-1, with D possibly TRBD1 on 5 matching bases. CDR3 length: 12 residues. Germline-derived CDR1 and CDR2 are SQVTM and ANQGSEA. V was shortened by 4 bases and J by 4 bases, with 10 bases between the two germline ends. In nucleotides, the CDR3 is TGCAGCGTTGGGGTCAGGGCCACTGAAGCTTTCTTT. Translating gives CSVGVRATEAFF. The full variable domain, rest sourced from reference TRBV29-1 and TRBJ1-1, is SAVISQKPSRDICQRGTSLTIQCQVDSQVTMMFWYRQQPGQSLTLIATANQGSEATYESGFVIDKFPISRPNLTFSTLTVSNMSPEDSSIYLCSVGVRATEAFFGQGTRLTVV.

This chain joins TRBV10-3 and TRBJ2-7; the D is unclear. Germline CDR1 reads ENHRY; CDR2 reads SYGVKD. Trimming shortened V by 0 bases and J by 3 bases, and 3 bases separated the two germline ends. The CDR3 runs 12 residues. CDR3 in amino acids: CAISESIYEQYF. CDR3 sequence (DNA): TGTGCCATCAGTGAGTCGATCTACGAGCAGTACTTC.

V gene TRBV4-1 combines with J gene TRBJ2-7; D is unresolved. Trimming removed 2 bases at V and 7 bases at J, with 12 bases between. The CDR3 spans 13 residues. Looked up from germline, CDR1 is MGHRA and CDR2 is YSYEKL. CDR3 sequence reads: CASSQRELREQYF. As DNA, the CDR3 is TGCGCCAGCAGCCAACGAGAGTTACGAGAGCAGTACTTC.

In DNA form, the CDR3 reads TGTGCCAGCAGTTTAAAGCGTACAGGGGAGGGGGAGCAGTTCTTC. This sequence encodes CASSLKRTGEGEQFF. The chain links TRBV12-3 or TRBV12-4 to TRBJ2-1, with D possibly called TRBD1 or TRBD2 (7 bases each). V dropped 2 bases and J dropped 10 bases, with 18 bases sitting between them. The CDR3 loop spans 15 amino acids.

V is TRBV12-3 or TRBV12-4 and J is TRBJ1-1, with TRBD1 matching over 7 bases. The J segment lost 6 bases and the V segment lost 6 bases, leaving 10 bases of the junction unmatched. The CDR3 is made up of 14 amino acids. CDR3 loop: CASSGGTDWSEAFF. The CDR3 DNA reads TGTGCCAGCAGCGGGGGGACAGATTGGTCTGAAGCTTTCTTT.

The CDR3 DNA is TGCAGTGCAGCACTCGGCAGCAATCAGCCCCAGCATTTT. Encoded protein: CSAALGSNQPQHF. The J gene is TRBJ1-5, the V gene TRBV20-1, with unresolved D. V was cut by 6 bases and J by 1 base, with 10 bases left in between. The CDR3 is 13 amino acids. CDR1 is DFQATT, CDR2 SNEGSKA, per germline (reference sequence).

The rearrangement links TRBV11-1 to TRBJ2-3; TRBD1 aligns across 8 bases. The junction had 6 bases not matched to a gene; V was cut back by 5 bases and J by 11 bases. Germline CDR1 SGHAT, CDR2 FQDESV (reference sequence). CDR3 length: 12 amino acids. In nucleotides, the CDR3 is TGTGCCAGCAGCGAATCCGGGACAGGGCAGTATTTT. Translating gives CASSESGTGQYF.

This clonotype was seen more than once but under ten times. V usage is TRBV18 and J usage is TRBJ1-1; D call uncertain. Germline lookup yields CDR1 KGHSH and CDR2 LQKENI. Deletions cut 3 bases from V and 8 bases from J, with 10 bases between. The CDR3 runs 12 residues. The CDR3 DNA is TGTGCCAGCTCACCGGAAGGCAGAGAAGCTTTCTTT. Encoded protein: CASSPEGREAFF.

The table lists this clonotype with a count of one. The chain carries TRBV10-3 and TRBJ1-3; a weak D match, TRBD1 (6 bases). Germline assignment: CDR1 ENHRY and CDR2 SYGVKD. Trimming pared 10 bases from V and 0 bases from J, leaving 13 bases between. The CDR3 has 14 amino acids. The CDR3 DNA is TGTGCCACCCAGACAGGCCGCTCTGGAAACACCATATATTTT. Protein product: CATQTGRSGNTIYF.

Written as DNA, the CDR3 is TGCAGCGTTGTAGGGGGACAGTTGACTGGCTACACCTTC. Translation: CSVVGGQLTGYTF. The V gene is TRBV29-1, the J gene TRBJ1-2, with 7 bases aligning to TRBD1. CDR1 and CDR2 (germline): SQVTM, ANQGSEA. The V gene end was trimmed by 4 bases and the J gene end by 7 bases; junction bases not matched to a gene: 9. The CDR3 runs to 13 residues. Complete variable domain (other parts from reference TRBV29-1 and TRBJ1-2): SAVISQKPSRDICQRGTSLTIQCQVDSQVTMMFWYRQQPGQSLTLIATANQGSEATYESGFVIDKFPISRPNLTFSTLTVSNMSPEDSSIYLCSVVGGQLTGYTFGSGTRLTVV.

The gene calls are TRBV3-1 and TRBJ2-5, with unresolved D. CDR3 size: 12 residues. Germline lookup yields CDR1 LGHDT and CDR2 YNNKEL (reference sequence). Trimming removed 1 base at V and 5 bases at J, with 5 bases between. The CDR3 protein is CASSQVGETQYF. CDR3 in DNA: TGTGCCAGCAGCCAAGTCGGGGAGACCCAGTACTTC.

The rearrangement links TRBV29-1 to TRBJ1-3, with D tentatively TRBD1 (6 bases). The CDR3 totals 12 residues. CDR1 is SQVTM, CDR2 ANQGSEA, per germline. Trimming took off 7 bases at V and 4 bases at J, with 11 bases between the two ends. The CDR3 protein is CSGGGQGNTIYF. Written as DNA, the CDR3 is TGCAGCGGGGGGGGACAAGGAAACACCATATATTTT.

The chain joins TRBV20-1 to TRBJ2-5; 7 bases match TRBD1. J lost 7 bases, V lost 2 bases, and 7 bases had no gene match. Germline V gene lookup returns CDR1 DFQATT and CDR2 SNEGSKA (reference sequence). This CDR3 has 13 residues. This chain's CDR3 is CSARSGTAVTQYF. DNA of the CDR3: TGCAGTGCTAGATCGGGGACAGCTGTGACCCAGTACTTC.

This chain links TRBV10-3 with TRBJ2-3; 7 bases line up with TRBD2. Germline V gene lookup returns CDR1 ENHRY and CDR2 SYGVKD. V lost 11 bases, J lost 2 bases, and 10 bases stayed unmatched. CDR3 size: 14 residues. The CDR3 nucleotides read TGTGCCTCCTCAGGCCGGGGGGACACAGATACGCAGTATTTT. It yields the protein CASSGRGDTDTQYF.